A selection of T cell receptor beta chains follows, all from one sample in a study of T cell changes during pregnancy in multiple sclerosis. Only in-frame clones appear in the TCRdb table, and some are missing; sequencing was by immunoSEQ multiplex PCR. The sample consists of under 95,000 clones, 80% to 95% of them appearing once. The sample was CD4+ T cells from peripheral blood mononuclear cells, taken before pregnancy. The receptors originated from a female donor with multiple sclerosis, enrolled in a pregnancy study. The CDR3 runs from the conserved cysteine through the conserved F or W. The D gene is left open where the match is weak. Only part of the rows carry a size: once, few, many, or a class if the clone is expanded.

clone_size j_call d_call cdr3_length v_call cdr3_aa cdr3_nt
- TRBJ2-7 - 15 TRBV27 CASSSLRGRNREQYF TGTGCCAGCAGTTCCCTCAGGGGCCGGAATCGGGAGCAGTACTTC
- TRBJ2-7 TRBD2 16 TRBV19 CASSMAGREGDYEQYF TGTGCCAGTAGTATGGCCGGGCGGGAGGGCGACTACGAGCAGTACTTC
- TRBJ2-7 TRBD1 18 TRBV11-2 CASSLIRIRGQRPYEQYF TGTGCCAGCAGCTTGATCCGTATTAGGGGGCAGAGGCCCTACGAGCAGTACTTC
- TRBJ2-3 TRBD2 18 TRBV4-3 CASSQVLAGEPSTDTQYF TGCGCCAGCAGCCAAGTCTTAGCGGGGGAACCTAGCACAGATACGCAGTATTTT
- TRBJ1-2 TRBD1 15 TRBV18 CASSPLFGTGNGYTF TGTGCCAGCTCACCCTTATTTGGGACAGGGAACGGCTACACCTTC
- TRBJ2-2 - 13 TRBV25-1 CASSLKRAGELFF TGTGCCAGCAGTTTGAAGCGAGCCGGGGAGCTGTTTTTT
- TRBJ1-6 TRBD1 14 TRBV6-6 CASSYRGPDSPLHF TGTGCCAGCAGTTACAGGGGGCCGGATTCACCCCTCCACTTT
- TRBJ1-2 - 14 TRBV5-1 CASSDGQPTYGYTF TGCGCCAGCAGCGACGGACAGCCGACCTATGGCTACACCTTC
once TRBJ1-1 - 14 TRBV5-6 CASRKALQRTEAFF TGTGCCAGCAGAAAGGCCCTCCAGCGAACTGAAGCTTTCTTT
once TRBJ1-2 - 14 TRBV30 CAWSVFRGQDGYTF TGTGCCTGGAGTGTATTCAGGGGTCAGGATGGCTACACCTTC
- TRBJ1-1 TRBD1 13 TRBV7-9 CASSWDRDTEAFF TGTGCCAGCAGCTGGGACAGGGACACTGAAGCTTTCTTT
- TRBJ2-7 - 12 TRBV29-1 CSVGQGTDEQYF TGCAGCGTTGGTCAGGGGACGGACGAGCAGTACTTC
once TRBJ2-7 TRBD1 15 TRBV7-2 CASSSRDRVSYEQYF TGTGCCAGCAGCTCCCGGGACAGGGTCTCCTACGAGCAGTACTTC
- TRBJ2-5 - 12 TRBV7-3 CASRSVQKTQYF TGTGCCAGCAGATCAGTCCAGAAGACCCAGTACTTC
few TRBJ2-3 - 13 TRBV7-3 CASSLASTDTQYF TGTGCCAGCAGCTTAGCCAGTACAGATACGCAGTATTTT
- TRBJ2-7 - 17 TRBV5-1 CASRYYNGTPHSYEQYF TGCGCCAGCAGGTACTATAACGGGACTCCACACTCCTACGAGCAGTACTTC
- TRBJ2-2 TRBD1 14 TRBV5-1 CASSRTGDTGELFF TGCGCCAGCAGCCGGACAGGGGACACCGGGGAGCTGTTTTTT
- TRBJ1-1 - 16 TRBV11-3 CASSLEGRGAYTEAFF TGTGCCAGCAGCTTAGAAGGCCGGGGGGCTTACACTGAAGCTTTCTTT
- TRBJ1-4 - 15 TRBV28 CASSLWTVGNEKLFF TGTGCCAGCAGTCTCTGGACAGTAGGTAATGAAAAACTGTTTTTT
- TRBJ1-5 TRBD1 15 TRBV5-1 CASSKSGQGDQPQHF TGCGCCAGCAGCAAATCGGGACAGGGGGATCAGCCCCAGCATTTT
- TRBJ2-7 TRBD2 17 TRBV14 CASSQGSGGPSLYEQYF TGTGCCAGCAGCCAAGGGAGCGGGGGGCCCTCTCTCTACGAGCAGTACTTC
- TRBJ2-1 TRBD2 15 TRBV7-9 CASSYWRGGLDEQFF TGTGCCAGCAGCTATTGGCGGGGGGGTTTGGATGAGCAGTTCTTC
once TRBJ2-3 TRBD2 15 TRBV5-1 CASRSGLAGIDTQYF TGCGCCAGCAGATCAGGGCTAGCGGGAATAGATACGCAGTATTTT
- TRBJ2-6 TRBD1 16 TRBV19 CASSVAQGVGANVLTF TGTGCCAGTAGCGTCGCGCAGGGGGTTGGGGCCAACGTCCTGACTTTC
- TRBJ2-3 - 13 TRBV9 CASSVAITDTQYF TGTGCCAGCAGCGTAGCTATCACAGATACGCAGTATTTT
- TRBJ2-7 TRBD2 15 TRBV10-2 CASSEPAGESYEQYF TGCGCCAGCAGTGAGCCAGCGGGAGAGTCCTACGAGCAGTACTTC
once TRBJ2-7 TRBD2 15 TRBV7-9 CASSRGTSGSVEQYF TGTGCCAGCAGCCGAGGGACTAGCGGGAGCGTCGAGCAGTACTTC
- TRBJ2-5 TRBD1 12 TRBV15 CATSRDRETQYF TGTGCCACCAGCCGGGACAGAGAGACCCAGTACTTC
- TRBJ2-1 TRBD2 15 TRBV28 CASSSSGRGYNEQFF TGTGCCAGCAGTTCTAGCGGGAGGGGTTACAATGAGCAGTTCTTC
- TRBJ2-3 TRBD2 17 TRBV9 CASSVSGRAGLTDTQYF TGTGCCAGCAGCGTTAGCGGGAGGGCCGGCCTGACAGATACGCAGTATTTT
- TRBJ2-7 - 15 TRBV27 CASSLSVGGRHEQYF TGTGCCAGCAGTTTATCGGTGGGGGGGCGGCACGAGCAGTACTTC
- TRBJ1-3 - 15 TRBV19 CASSIGQVSGNTIYF TGTGCCAGTAGTATAGGACAGGTCTCTGGAAACACCATATATTTT
few TRBJ1-4 TRBD1 14 TRBV29-1 CSVVSGGVEEKLFF TGCAGCGTTGTCTCAGGGGGCGTAGAAGAAAAACTGTTTTTT
- TRBJ2-7 - 15 TRBV19 CASSIARERTYEQYF TGTGCCAGTAGTATTGCGAGGGAGCGGACGTACGAGCAGTACTTC
- TRBJ1-4 TRBD1 16 TRBV19 CASSIRDRGMDEKLFF TGTGCCAGTAGTATACGGGACAGGGGGATGGATGAAAAACTGTTTTTT
- TRBJ1-1 - 14 TRBV11-3 CASSAFRDREVAFF TGTGCCAGCAGCGCTTTCCGGGACCGGGAGGTCGCTTTCTTT
- TRBJ2-7 - 12 TRBV7-6 CASSLTGDEQYF TGTGCCAGCAGCTTAACGGGTGACGAGCAGTACTTC
- TRBJ2-3 TRBD2 15 TRBV19 CASNPSGRDTDTQYF TGTGCCAGTAACCCCAGCGGGAGAGACACAGATACGCAGTATTTT
- TRBJ1-6 - 15 TRBV1 CTSIGGQGAYSPLHF TGCACCAGCATTGGTGGACAGGGGGCTTATTCACCCCTCCACTTT
- TRBJ2-1 TRBD2 18 TRBV7-2 CASSPPRASGGAYNEQFF TGTGCCAGCAGCCCCCCCCGGGCTAGCGGGGGTGCCTACAATGAGCAGTTCTTC
once TRBJ2-7 - 12 TRBV30 CAWSVWPHEQYF TGTGCCTGGAGTGTATGGCCGCACGAGCAGTACTTC